The 23 T cell receptor beta chains below come from one sample, sequenced in a study of blood T cell repertoires in COVID-19. The repertoire was sequenced with immunoSEQ multiplex PCR; TCRdb's copy has only in-frame clones and lacks some. The table has over 130,000 clones, over 60% seen once. Material: peripheral blood. Every receptor here comes from a woman aged 80 or over with active or convalescent COVID-19.

The V call is TRBV7-9, the J call TRBJ2-3; TRBD2 might be the D (6 bases). Germline loops: CDR1 SEHNR, CDR2 FQNEAQ (reference sequence). V lost 5 bases and J 1 base, leaving 25 bases between the germline ends. The CDR3 consists of 19 residues. In nucleotides, the CDR3 is TGTGCCAGCAGCCGGACACTCGGCCGTGGGCGGGGCCGCACAGATACGCAGTATTTT. It codes for CASSRTLGRGRGRTDTQYF.

This chain joins TRBV18 and TRBJ2-5; TRBD2 matches 10 bases. CDR1 and CDR2 from the germline V gene are KGHSH and LQKENI. The junction had 11 bases not matched to a gene; V was cut back by 2 bases and J by 5 bases. The CDR3 has 17 amino acids. CDR3 amino acids: CASSPGLAGASKETQYF. CDR3 sequence (DNA): TGTGCCAGCTCACCAGGGCTAGCGGGGGCCTCAAAGGAGACCCAGTACTTC.

The CDR3 region has the DNA TGTGCCAGCAGTGAAGTTGGAGGTGAGCAGTTCTTC. It codes for CASSEVGGEQFF. J is TRBJ2-1 and V is TRBV6-1; a possible D gene is TRBD2 (5 bases). CDR1 and CDR2 (germline): MNHNS, SASEGT. The CDR3 extends over 12 amino acids. Trimming cost V 1 base and J 9 bases, with 7 bases left between them.

The table lists this clone with a few counts. The chain couples TRBV3-1 (or the pseudogene TRBV3-2) to TRBJ2-7, with 7 bases aligning to TRBD1. The CDR3 covers 13 residues. V lost 6 bases, J lost 3 bases, and 5 bases stayed unmatched. Germline CDR1 reads LGHDT; CDR2 reads YNNKEL (reference sequence). CDR3 sequence: CASRKQGYYEQYF. CDR3 nucleotides: TGTGCCAGCAGAAAACAGGGGTACTACGAGCAGTACTTC.

This chain uses TRBV7-9 with TRBJ1-4, with 10 nucleotides matching TRBD1. CDR1 is SEHNR and CDR2 is FQNEAQ in the germline V gene (reference sequence). The length of the CDR3 is 14 residues. With V trimmed by 6 bases and J by 8 bases, 6 bases remained unmatched. CDR3 coding DNA: TGTGCCAGCAGGACCGGGACAGGGGACGAAAAACTGTTTTTT. Protein product: CASRTGTGDEKLFF.

The V and J genes are TRBV2 and TRBJ2-5, with 14 bases lining up with TRBD2. The germline V gene encodes CDR1 SNHLY and CDR2 FYNNEI. CDR3 length: 16 residues. The ends lost 6 bases at V and 4 bases at J; junction bases unmatched: 7. CDR3 region: CASRHGLAGGGETQYF. CDR3 DNA sequence: TGTGCCAGCAGACACGGACTAGCGGGGGGCGGAGAGACCCAGTACTTC.

This chain uses TRBV11-2 with TRBJ2-3; 7 positions match TRBD2. The germline gives CDR1 SGHAT, CDR2 FQNNGV. CDR3 length: 16 residues. Unmatched junction bases numbered 7, after V lost 4 bases and J lost 0 bases. The CDR3, as DNA: TGTGCCAGCAGCTACCAACTAGCGTCTAGCACAGATACGCAGTATTTT. It translates to CASSYQLASSTDTQYF.

This clone has a single count. This chain uses TRBV9 with TRBJ1-4; 10 bases match TRBD1. Per the germline V gene, CDR1 is SGDLS and CDR2 is YYNGEE. This CDR3 has 15 residues. The V segment lost 3 bases and the J segment 8 bases; nucleotides outside the gene matches: 7. The CDR3 bases are TGTGCCAGCAGCGAAAGACAGGGGGCACTGGAAAAACTGTTTTTT. Translation: CASSERQGALEKLFF. The variable domain in full, with the rest retrieved from reference TRBV9 and TRBJ1-4, is DSGVTQTPKHLITATGQRVTLRCSPRSGDLSVYWYQQSLDQGLQFLIQYYNGEERAKGNILERFSAQQFPDLHSELNLSSLELGDSALYFCASSERQGALEKLFFGSGTQLSVL.

This clone was picked up a small number of times. The chain joins TRBV6-2 or TRBV6-3 to TRBJ1-6; no reliable D call. The V and J ends lost 4 bases and 11 bases respectively, with 27 bases between them. CDR1 MNHEY and CDR2 SVGEGT come from the germline V gene. This CDR3 is 18 amino acids long. This CDR3 reads CASSSLVSWARRSPPLHF. CDR3 coding DNA: TGTGCCAGCAGTTCGTTGGTCAGCTGGGCTCGGAGGAGTCCACCCCTCCACTTT.

This rearrangement joins TRBV3-1 (or the pseudogene TRBV3-2) to TRBJ1-4; 8 nucleotides line up with TRBD1. Germline CDR1 and CDR2: LGHDT and YNNKEL (reference sequence). This CDR3 is 15 amino acids long. V shed 4 bases, J shed 1 base, and the junction held 2 bases outside the gene matches. The CDR3 DNA reads TGTGCCAGCAGCCGAGGACAGGGAACTAATGAAAAACTGTTTTTT. As protein: CASSRGQGTNEKLFF.

A few counts support this clone. The chain joins TRBV4-3 to TRBJ2-1; 11 positions match TRBD1. The length of the CDR3 is 17 residues. V was clipped by 0 bases and J by 3 bases; unmatched bases: 4. Germline V gene sequence: CDR1 LGHNA, CDR2 YSLEER. CDR3 nucleotides: TGCGCCAGCAGCCAAGATTTTGGGACAGGGGGCTACAATGAGCAGTTCTTC. Encoded protein: CASSQDFGTGGYNEQFF.

This clone has just one count. The chain links TRBV5-1 to TRBJ2-5; TRBD2 matches 8 bases. J was trimmed by 4 bases and V by 0 bases; bases with no gene match: 2. The CDR3 contains 14 residues. Germline V lookup: CDR1 SGHRS, CDR2 YFSETQ. DNA for the CDR3: TGCGCCAGCAGCTTGGGTAGCGGGGCAGAGACCCAGTACTTC. It encodes CASSLGSGAETQYF. Full variable domain (remainder filled in from reference TRBV5-1 and TRBJ2-5): KAGVTQTPRYLIKTRGQQVTLSCSPISGHRSVSWYQQTPGQGLQFLFEYFSETQRNKGNFPGRFSGRQFSNSRSEMNVSTLELGDSALYLCASSLGSGAETQYFGPGTRLLVL.

This clone was seen only once. The chain couples TRBV5-1 to TRBJ2-1; D is uncertain. Germline loops: CDR1 SGHRS, CDR2 YFSETQ. The CDR3 length is 14 residues. Trimming took off 0 bases at V and 3 bases at J, with 7 bases between the two ends. CDR3 region: CASSLVPDYNEQFF. CDR3 sequence (DNA): TGCGCCAGCAGCTTGGTTCCAGACTACAATGAGCAGTTCTTC.

The genes are TRBV6-2 or TRBV6-3 and TRBJ1-5, with no clear D. The V and J ends lost 5 bases and 6 bases respectively, with 14 bases between them. This CDR3 has 14 amino acids. The germline gives CDR1 MNHEY, CDR2 SVGEGT. The CDR3 loop reads CASSHREGTQPQHF. The CDR3 DNA reads as TGTGCCAGCAGTCACCGGGAGGGAACTCAGCCCCAGCATTTT.

V gene TRBV5-1 combines with J gene TRBJ2-1, with TRBD1 identical over 11 bases. Germline CDR1 reads SGHRS; CDR2 reads YFSETQ. CDR3 length equals 15 residues. Trimming took 3 bases from V and 7 from J; bases not matched to a gene: 6. In DNA, the CDR3 is TGCGCCAGCAGCTGGAGGACAGGGGGCGGGAATGAGCAGTTCTTC. It encodes CASSWRTGGGNEQFF.

The chain uses TRBV28 and TRBJ2-3; D may be TRBD2 (7 bases). This CDR3 has 16 residues. Trimming removed 5 bases at V and 2 bases at J, with 17 bases between. CDR1 and CDR2 from the germline V gene are MDHEN and SYDVKM. The CDR3 reads CASSPIRGAFTDTQYF. The CDR3 DNA sequence: TGTGCCAGCAGTCCCATACGGGGGGCCTTCACAGATACGCAGTATTTT.

Only a few counts were recorded for this clone. The chain combines TRBV18 with TRBJ2-1; tentative D call: TRBD2 (5 bases). Germline V CDR1 and CDR2: KGHSH, LQKENI. The CDR3 is made up of 15 amino acids. V lost 2 bases and J 7 bases, leaving 15 bases between the germline ends. CDR3 in amino acids: CASSPAGPSGNEQFF. The CDR3 DNA sequence: TGTGCCAGCTCACCAGCAGGACCCTCGGGGAATGAGCAGTTCTTC.

The genes are TRBV27 and TRBJ2-7, with D perhaps TRBD1 (5 bases). Germline V gene data show CDR1 as MNHEY and CDR2 as SMNVEV (reference sequence). The CDR3 contains 13 residues. V was trimmed by 7 bases and J by 2 bases, leaving 12 bases between them. The CDR3 DNA sequence: TGTGCCAGCATGGGTCAGGGCGCCTACGAGCAGTACTTC. Its translation is CASMGQGAYEQYF.

This sequence joins TRBV29-1 and TRBJ1-2, with D hard to call. V dropped 0 bases and J dropped 5 bases, with 4 bases sitting between them. The CDR3 covers 11 residues. Germline V CDR1 and CDR2: SQVTM, ANQGSEA. CDR3 residues: CSVEDGYGYTF. The CDR3 coding sequence is TGCAGCGTTGAAGACGGGTATGGCTACACCTTC.

This clone occurred once. The chain carries TRBV3-1 (or the pseudogene TRBV3-2) and TRBJ1-2; 7 bases line up with TRBD1. Germline V gene lookup returns CDR1 LGHDT and CDR2 YNNKEL (reference sequence). This CDR3 comprises 15 residues. The V segment lost 5 bases and the J segment 4 bases; nucleotides outside the gene matches: 10. The CDR3 loop is CASSSMGWDSYGYTF. The CDR3, as DNA: TGTGCCAGCAGCTCTATGGGTTGGGACAGCTATGGCTACACCTTC.

The chain couples TRBV3-1 (or the pseudogene TRBV3-2) to TRBJ2-5, with a possible D match to TRBD1 (6 bases). This CDR3 comprises 14 residues. V gave up 7 bases and J gave up 0 bases, with 12 bases separating them. Germline lookup yields CDR1 LGHDT and CDR2 YNNKEL (reference sequence). The CDR3 DNA follows: TGTGCCAGCAACTCAAGGGGGTACCAAGAGACCCAGTACTTC. Protein sequence: CASNSRGYQETQYF.

In this sample, this clone turned up a few times. The chain carries TRBV29-1 and TRBJ2-1; TRBD1 agrees at 7 bases. Looked up from germline, CDR1 is SQVTM and CDR2 is ANQGSEA. V trimming: 6 bases; J trimming: 7 bases; junction bases outside the gene matches: 12. The CDR3 consists of 14 residues. In nucleotides, the CDR3 is TGCAGCGTCGCCCCCGGGACAGAAATGAATGAGCAGTTCTTC. Residues: CSVAPGTEMNEQFF.

This chain joins TRBV7-9 and TRBJ1-2; possible D gene TRBD1, 6 bases. Trimming removed 6 bases at V and 4 bases at J, with 12 bases between. The CDR3 extends over 13 amino acids. CDR1 is SEHNR and CDR2 is FQNEAQ in the germline V gene (reference sequence). The CDR3 sequence: CASRGGRSYGYTF. CDR3 DNA sequence: TGTGCCAGCAGAGGGGGACGCAGCTATGGCTACACCTTC. Variable domain in full (rest from reference TRBV7-9 and TRBJ1-2): DTGVSQNPRHKITKRGQNVTFRCDPISEHNRLYWYRQTLGQGPEFLTYFQNEAQLEKSRLLSDRFSAERPKGSFSTLEIQRTEQGDSAMYLCASRGGRSYGYTFGSGTRLTVV.